This entry concerns a single TCR beta chain. Its antigen is still unknown. V was pared by 1 base and J by 5 bases, with 11 bases between. The germline V gene encodes CDR1 LGHDT and CDR2 YNNKEL (reference sequence). The CDR3 is made up of 14 amino acids. This entry is derived from a study of T cells in Graves' hyperthyroidism and ophthalmopathy. Across the whole study: Peripheral blood was obtained at initial diagnosis, preceding any treatment.

Study-level findings and limits: The model foresaw ophthalmopathy a median 6.5 months prior to onset.

Template material for amplifying TCR beta CDR3 regions consisted of RNA transcripts. Using the HTBI primer set, a first-round RT-PCR was run on the TCR CDR3. TCRdb re-analysed the multiplex PCR reads in MiXCR, keeping a single row per CDR3 protein. The table includes a few hundred thousand distinct CDR3 sequences, about 16% detected once. Those patients with uncontrolled infection, other autoimmune disease, pregnancy or lactation were excluded. From roughly 9.2 ml of fresh peripheral blood, PBMCs were isolated. This TCR derives from a woman aged 30 to 39 with Graves' hyperthyroidism. The genes are TRBV3-1 and TRBJ1-1; D uncertain. Sequenced: blood. Here the CDR3 reads CASSQVQIGTEAFF. CDR3 DNA sequence: TGTGCCAGCAGCCAAGTCCAGATAGGGACTGAAGCTTTCTTT.